This TCR beta chain was identified during a study of T cell responses to AZD1222 COVID-19 vaccine. At the level of the study: Second doses were pooled across both intervals (about 4 or about 12 weeks). General study results and limits: Mapped onto spike, vaccine-associated CD4 TCRs spanned it and were dominant at 160-218 and 743-854. Spike-specific TCRs gained breadth and depth after people received two AZD1222 doses.

In regard to this clone: What it binds is unknown.

Clones were read by immunoSEQ multiplex PCR, and TCRdb kept only the in-frame ones, dropping some. The table lists 90,000 to 150,000 clones, roughly 90% of them singletons. The CDR3 loop spans 14 amino acids. Germline V lookup: CDR1 WNHNN, CDR2 SYGVQD (reference sequence). V shed 0 bases and J shed 9 bases, with 12 bases lying between them. The rearrangement joins TRBV10-1 to TRBJ2-1; either TRBD1 or TRBD2 may supply D (5 bases each). This clonotype originated in an adult in good health. The sequences come from peripheral blood, collected on day 0 of AZD1222 vaccination. The CDR3 here is CASSESGRAGEQFF. The CDR3 nucleotides are TGCGCCAGCAGTGAGTCGGGGCGGGCGGGTGAGCAGTTCTTC.